Sequencing of this T cell receptor beta chain was carried out in a study of identifying expanded T cells in peripheral blood. Produced via immunoSEQ multiplex PCR; TCRdb's table is partial and in-frame only. The sample records some 90,000 clones, more than 70% being singletons. Germline V gives CDR1 MNHEY, CDR2 SMNVEV (reference sequence). This CDR3 contains 15 residues. Trimming left V 2 bases short and J 5 bases short, with 15 bases between. Sequenced: blood. This sequence joins TRBV27 and TRBJ1-2; a possible D gene is TRBD1 (5 bases). This receptor was obtained from a person aged 18 to 75 in good health. The CDR3 protein is CASSLGPGRGYGYTF. CDR3 nucleotides: TGTGCCAGCAGTTTAGGACCAGGGAGGGGATATGGCTACACCTTC.